This T cell receptor beta chain is drawn from a study of blood T cell repertoires in COVID-19. Study-level background: T cells, B-cell-depleted T cells, or PBMCs provided the cDNA or gDNA that served as material.

Original analysis: Nucleated cell number was recorded as an estimate derived from reference gene primer amplification. Sequenced by immunoSEQ multiplex PCR; TCRdb stores in-frame clones only, minus some. The DNA gave D and trimming, while V, J and clone size come from that table. Among around 290,000 clones listed, about nine tenths were seen once. Ages ranged from about 18 to 100 years, with residence in 24 US areas. For recovered donors of Cohort 3, there were two negative PCRs, clearance, or symptom resolution. The CDR3 has 17 amino acids. Germline V CDR1 and CDR2: MNHNS, SASEGT. Trimming took 0 bases from V and 0 from J; bases not matched to a gene: 2.

The clonotype originates from a woman aged 30 to 39 who had recovered from COVID-19. The sequenced sample consisted of PBMCs or T cells enriched from blood (not recorded which). The chain has TRBV6-1 and TRBJ1-6, with 7 bases matching TRBD1. For the CDR3, the DNA is TGTGCCAGCAGTGAAGCGACAGGGAGCTCCTATAATTCACCCCTCCACTTT. Translated, it gives CASSEATGSSYNSPLHF.